The next 6 T cell receptor beta chains were all read from a single sample in a study of blood T cells in healthy people across ages. Then a second PCR, running roughly 7 to 11 cycles, was carried out with a sample-barcoded 5' primer and a J-beta primer mix. TCRdb re-called the 5' RACE reads through MiXCR, storing one row per CDR3 protein. The table records 1,500,000 or so distinct CDR3 sequences, less than 45% of them present only once. Sequences were obtained from blood. These receptor sequences come from a young woman in good health.

This clonotype was detected a few times. Germline and junction disagree at one end, which may indicate a read error. This chain links TRBV7-7 with TRBJ2-5; 8 bases are shared with TRBD2. This CDR3 comprises 13 residues. In germline, CDR1 is SSHAT, CDR2 FNYEAQ (reference sequence). The CDR3 here is CASSVEAGVTQYF. The CDR3 DNA reads as TGTGCTAGCAGCGTCGAAGCGGGGGTCACCCAGTACTTC.

This clonotype was observed a few times. The junction shows a germline mismatch at one end, possibly a read error. The rearrangement uses TRBV7-7 and TRBJ2-1; D might be TRBD2 (6 bases). The germline V gene encodes CDR1 SSHAT and CDR2 FNYEAQ (reference sequence). This CDR3 is 15 amino acids long. CDR3 sequence reads: CASSLGRDLYNEQFF. For the CDR3, the DNA is TGTGCTAGCAGCTTAGGGCGGGACTTATACAATGAGCAGTTCTTC.

This clonotype occurred a few times. The chain couples TRBV12-3 or TRBV12-4 to TRBJ2-2, with D uncertain. V was shortened by 2 bases and J by 5 bases, with 12 bases between the two germline ends. This CDR3 is built from 15 residues. The CDR3 loop reads CASSLWAGVTGELFF. The CDR3 DNA sequence: TGTGCCAGCAGTTTATGGGCTGGGGTTACCGGGGAGCTGTTTTTT.

V and J are TRBV7-2 and TRBJ2-7; 11 nucleotides match TRBD2. J was trimmed by 0 bases and V by 6 bases; bases with no gene match: 4. CDR1 is SGHTA and CDR2 is FQGNSA in the germline V gene. The length of the CDR3 is 15 residues. CDR3 residues: CASRQGLAVSYEQYF. CDR3 DNA sequence: TGTGCCAGCAGGCAGGGACTAGCGGTCTCCTACGAGCAGTACTTC.

In this sample, this clonotype turned up a few times. V and J are TRBV29-1 and TRBJ2-1; either TRBD1 or TRBD2 may fit D (5 bases each). V lost 6 bases to trimming and J lost 9 bases, with 18 bases between them. CDR3 length: 13 residues. The germline V gene has CDR1 SQVTM and CDR2 ANQGSEA. The CDR3: CSVRGRLMSEQFF. In DNA, the CDR3 is TGCAGCGTCCGGGGCCGCCTTATGAGTGAGCAGTTCTTC.

This chain connects TRBV20-1 to TRBJ1-2; D call uncertain. CDR1 and CDR2 (germline): DFQATT, SNEGSKA (reference sequence). The CDR3 sequence is 12 residues long. The V end was cut by 6 bases, the J end by 2 bases, with 10 bases between. CDR3 residues: CSALQNNYGYTF. The DNA of the CDR3 is TGCAGTGCCTTACAGAACAACTATGGCTACACCTTC.